The clone carrying this T cell receptor beta chain was seen only once. Naive CD8 cells were CD45RO-negative, positively selected for CCR7, excluding terminally differentiated effector memory CD45RA+ cells. The data derive from a study of shared clonotypes between healthy human individuals. Overall study context: Each donor's CD8 memory used one plate, CD8 naive two, each CD4 subset three.

Germline loops: CDR1 MDHEN, CDR2 SYDVKM. This CDR3 has 13 residues. V lost 5 bases, J lost 3 bases, and 10 bases lay in between. Produced via immunoSEQ multiplex PCR; TCRdb's table is partial and in-frame only. The data contain more than 2 million clones, 85% to 95% of them singletons. The sequenced sample consisted of naive CD8+ T cells from PBMCs. The source of this sequence is a young man in good health. Some clones in this sample may be carry-over from other donors' samples. The chain employs TRBV28 and TRBJ2-5; D might be TRBD1 or TRBD2, each matching 5 bases. CDR3 residues: CASSRDEEETQYF. The CDR3 nucleotides read TGTGCCAGCAGTCGGGACGAAGAAGAGACCCAGTACTTC.